One sample yielded the 29 T cell receptor beta chains listed below, sequenced in a study of read filtering for tumor transcriptome and immune sequencing. The library was built from roughly 400 ng RNA with molecular barcoded adaptors for alpha/delta and beta/gamma chains. TCRdb recomputed calls from the reads with MiXCR, one row per CDR3 protein. The sample has about 47,000 distinct CDR3 sequences, 12% seen once. The sample comprised a population of CD138-negative cells sorted from bone marrow. The source of these receptors is a donor older than 35 with multiple myeloma.

This clonotype was picked up many times. V is TRBV29-1 and J is TRBJ2-7, with TRBD2 matching 11 bases. V trimming: 6 bases; J trimming: 1 base; junction bases outside the gene matches: 5. Germline V gene data show CDR1 as SQVTM and CDR2 as ANQGSEA. This CDR3 contains 14 residues. The CDR3: CSVLSGRGSYEQYF. DNA of the CDR3: TGCAGCGTCCTTAGCGGGAGGGGGTCCTACGAGCAGTACTTC.

With regard to this clonotype: A much larger clone differs from this one at a single base, so this may be a read error. CDR3 sequence: CAWTDRRTAKGQYF. In DNA, the CDR3 is TGTGCCTGGACCGATCGCCGGACAGCTAAGGGGCAGTACTTC. The J gene is TRBJ2-7, the V gene TRBV30, with D tentatively TRBD1 (6 bases). Germline values: CDR1 GTSNPN, CDR2 SVGIG (reference sequence). The CDR3 runs to 14 residues. Trimming took off 4 bases at V and 9 bases at J, with 22 bases between the two ends. The complete variable domain, with remaining parts taken from reference TRBV30 and TRBJ2-7, reads SQTIHQWPATLVQPVGSPLSLECTVEGTSNPNLYWYRQAAGRGLQLLFYSVGIGQISSEVPQNLSASRPQDRQFILSSKKLLLSDSGFYLCAWTDRRTAKGQYFGPGTRLTVT.

This clonotype came up many times. The V gene is TRBV14, the J gene TRBJ1-1; the match to TRBD1 covers 7 bases. Germline CDR1 reads SGHDN; CDR2 reads FVKESK. The CDR3 is 14 residues long. V trimming: 5 bases; J trimming: 1 base; junction bases outside the gene matches: 4. Here the CDR3 reads CASSKQGPNTEAFF. DNA for the CDR3: TGTGCCAGCAGCAAACAGGGGCCGAACACTGAAGCTTTCTTT.

The table lists this clonotype with many counts. V and J are TRBV5-4 and TRBJ2-1; 12 positions match TRBD2. V was pared by 6 bases and J by 2 bases, with 3 bases of the junction left unmatched. Germline CDR1 and CDR2: SGHNT and YYREEE (reference sequence). This CDR3 has 15 amino acids. CDR3 coding DNA: TGTGCCAGCAACCTAGCGGGAGGGCCCTACAATGAGCAGTTCTTC. Residues: CASNLAGGPYNEQFF.

This clonotype was recorded a few times. At one end, the junction sequence differs from germline, possibly due to a read error. V is TRBV11-2 and J is TRBJ2-7; D is ambiguous. The CDR3 covers 12 residues. CDR1 and CDR2 from the germline V gene are SGHAT and FQNNGV. Here the CDR3 DNA reads TGTGCCAGCAGCCTTATGGGTAACGAGCGGTACTTC. It specifies CASSLMGNERYF.

About this clonotype itself: A far larger clone is only one base removed, so a read error is likely. The chain uses TRBV7-9 and TRBJ2-3, with D maybe TRBD2 (6 bases). Germline lookup yields CDR1 SEHNR and CDR2 FQNEAQ (reference sequence). Deletions cut 5 bases from V and 4 bases from J, with 22 bases between. The CDR3 loop spans 17 amino acids. In DNA, the CDR3 is TGTGCCAGCAGCACCGGGGGAGGTCATGGAGCGGCAGATACGCAGTATTTT. Translated: CASSTGGGHGAADTQYF.

This clonotype was observed a handful of times. The V and J genes are TRBV7-9 and TRBJ1-3; D is ambiguous. The CDR3 is 14 residues long. Germline V lookup: CDR1 SEHNR, CDR2 FQNEAQ (reference sequence). V shed 1 base and J shed 1 base, with 5 bases lying between them. In DNA, the CDR3 is TGTGCCAGCAGCTTAGACGGGTCTGGAAACACCATATATTTT. It is translated as CASSLDGSGNTIYF. The complete variable domain, with remaining parts taken from reference TRBV7-9 and TRBJ1-3, reads DTGVSQNPRHKITKRGQNVTFRCDPISEHNRLYWYRQTLGQGPEFLTYFQNEAQLEKSRLLSDRFSAERPKGSFSTLEIQRTEQGDSAMYLCASSLDGSGNTIYFGEGSWLTVV.

On this clonotype itself: Given the absence of the conserved phenylalanine or tryptophan at the CDR3 end, a read error is likely. No DNA is shown, since the ends of the CDR3 on it are uncertain; the CDR3 is the one TCRdb lists. V is TRBV9 and J is TRBJ2-1; the D segment call TRBD1 is taken from the table without a DNA check. Germline V gives CDR1 SGDLS, CDR2 YYNGEE. Termini included, the CDR3 measures 16 amino acids. CDR3 sequence reads: CASSVTPGTQYNEQIC.

This clonotype was seen at least ten times. This chain links TRBV29-1 with TRBJ2-1; D possibly corresponds to TRBD1 (6 bases). Germline CDR1 is SQVTM and CDR2 is ANQGSEA. The CDR3 spans 16 residues. The ends were cut back, 0 bases at V and 0 bases at J, with 12 bases in the middle. DNA for the CDR3: TGCAGCGTTGAAGAGGGAACAGGGAGCTCCTACAATGAGCAGTTCTTC. Amino acids: CSVEEGTGSSYNEQFF.

This clonotype appeared many times. An end of the junction does not agree with germline; a read error may underlie this. The genes are TRBV4-3 and TRBJ1-1; 9 positions agree with TRBD1. The V gene's germline CDR1 is LGHNA and CDR2 YSLEER. This CDR3 comprises 15 residues. CDR3 nucleotide sequence: TGTGCCAGCAGCCCGGGACAGGGAAGGAACACTGAAGCTTTCTTT. Translating it yields CASSPGQGRNTEAFF.

This clonotype was picked up many times. This chain uses TRBV20-1 with TRBJ1-1, with D maybe TRBD1 (5 bases). The CDR3 has 15 residues. CDR1 and CDR2 (germline): DFQATT, SNEGSKA (reference sequence). The V and J ends lost 0 bases and 4 bases respectively, with 15 bases between them. DNA for the CDR3: TGCAGTGCTAGAGAGGGGGTATGGGTGCGCACTGAAGCTTTCTTT. It yields the protein CSAREGVWVRTEAFF.

This clonotype was picked up many times. The V and J genes are TRBV7-3 and TRBJ2-6; TRBD2 matches at 7 bases. CDR3 length equals 18 residues. Germline V lookup: CDR1 SGHTA, CDR2 FQGTGA. The V and J ends lost 0 bases and 1 base, in that order; junction bases with no gene match: 6. DNA for the CDR3: TGTGCCAGCAGCTTAACCGTGGGAGGGCCGTCTGGGGCCAACGTCCTGACTTTC. This sequence encodes CASSLTVGGPSGANVLTF. Together with reference TRBV7-3 and TRBJ2-6, the CDR3 gives the full variable domain: GAGVSQTPSNKVTEKGKYVELRCDPISGHTALYWYRQSLGQGPEFLIYFQGTGAADDSGLPNDRFFAVRPEGSVSTLKIQRTERGDSAVYLCASSLTVGGPSGANVLTFGAGSRLTVL.

This clonotype is classed as medium-sized. The genes are TRBV5-1 and TRBJ2-1; maybe TRBD2 (6 bases). Trimming pared 2 bases from V and 5 bases from J, leaving 11 bases between. The CDR3 totals 14 residues. The germline V gene has CDR1 SGHRS and CDR2 YFSETQ. The CDR3 protein is CASSFSGTNNEQFF. The CDR3 coding sequence is TGCGCCAGCAGCTTTAGCGGCACCAACAATGAGCAGTTCTTC.

As regards this clonotype: One base separates it from a far larger clone, so it is likely a read error. The chain joins TRBV28 to TRBJ1-1; D is unclear. Near its end, the DNA agrees better with TRBJ1-6, so the J call may be wrong. CDR3 length: 14 amino acids. Germline assignment: CDR1 MDHEN and CDR2 SYDVKM. The CDR3, as DNA: TGTACCAGCAGTCTACCGGGATCCAATTCACCCCTCCACTTT. It yields the protein CTSSLPGSNSPLHF.

The rearrangement links TRBV20-1 to TRBJ2-7; TRBD2 aligns across 8 bases. V lost 1 base, J lost 6 bases, and 8 bases stayed unmatched. The length of the CDR3 is 14 residues. Looked up from germline, CDR1 is DFQATT and CDR2 is SNEGSKA (reference sequence). Here the CDR3 reads CSARGIAGRGEQYF. For the CDR3, the DNA is TGCAGTGCTAGAGGGATAGCGGGAAGGGGCGAGCAGTACTTC.

This clonotype was seen ten or more times. Compared with germline, one end of the junction differs, possibly owing to a read error. CDR3 nucleotide sequence: TGTGCCAGCAGCCCGACCCCGGGGGAGGCTGAAGCCTTCTTT. Protein sequence: CASSPTPGEAEAFF. The chain couples TRBV6-6 to TRBJ1-1; a weak D match, TRBD1 (5 bases). This CDR3 has 14 residues. The germline V gene has CDR1 MNHNY and CDR2 SVGAGI (reference sequence).

Of note for this clonotype: A read error may be the cause here, since a much bigger clone is one base away. The rearrangement joins TRBV6-6 to TRBJ2-2, with D maybe TRBD1 (5 bases). The CDR3 consists of 15 residues. Looked up from germline, CDR1 is MNHNY and CDR2 is SVGAGI (reference sequence). The CDR3 loop reads CAGRTGQRNTGELFF. As DNA, the CDR3 is TGTGCCGGCAGAACCGGACAACGGAACACCGGGGAGCTGTTTTTT.

The rearrangement uses TRBV3-1 and TRBJ2-5; D perhaps matches TRBD1 (5 bases). CDR3 size: 13 residues. V lost 6 bases and J lost 3, with 11 bases in between. Germline CDR1 reads LGHDT; CDR2 reads YNNKEL (reference sequence). The CDR3, as DNA: TGTGCCAGCAGTTTCGACAGAGAAGAGACCCAGTACTTC. It encodes CASSFDREETQYF.

A note on this clonotype: This could be a read error, since a much larger clone is one nucleotide away. The CDR3 end shows no conserved phenylalanine or tryptophan, and so a read error is likely. This chain links TRBV29-1 with TRBJ2-5; possible D gene TRBD1, 6 bases. Germline values: CDR1 SQVTM, CDR2 ANQGSEA. The CDR3 sequence is 13 residues long. Trimming removed 8 bases at V and 5 bases at J, with 18 bases between. The CDR3 here is CSQGEGDRETQYL. The CDR3 nucleotides read TGCAGCCAAGGAGAGGGGGATAGGGAGACCCAGTACCTC.

This clonotype was counted between two and nine times. This clone may be a read error of a much larger clone one base away. The chain combines TRBV7-9 with TRBJ2-7, with D uncertain. V gave up 1 base and J gave up 0 bases, with 1 base separating them. Germline CDR1 reads SEHNR; CDR2 reads FQNEAQ (reference sequence). The CDR3 spans 12 residues. Here the CDR3 reads CASSLGSYEQYF. The CDR3 DNA sequence: TGTGCCAGCAGCTTAGGCTCCTACGAGCAGTACTTC.

In this sample, this clonotype turned up many times. The chain joins TRBV12-3 or TRBV12-4 to TRBJ2-2, with a weak D call TRBD2 (5 bases). The V end lost 8 bases, the J end lost 1 base, and 11 bases lay between the germline ends. This CDR3 is built from 14 residues. The CDR3 DNA sequence: TGTGCCAGCCGAGGGCGCCTGAACACCGGGGAGCTGTTTTTT. It is translated as CASRGRLNTGELFF.

This clonotype was observed at least ten times. The V gene is TRBV7-3, the J gene TRBJ2-3; TRBD2 aligns across 7 bases. The CDR3 is made up of 16 amino acids. CDR1 and CDR2 (germline): SGHTA, FQGTGA. V lost 2 bases to trimming and J lost 4 bases; unmatched junction nucleotides: 9. The CDR3 DNA reads as TGTGCCAGCAGCTTACAAGCCGGGACTACGGCAGATACGCAGTATTTT. It yields the protein CASSLQAGTTADTQYF.

This clonotype was found a few times. This sequence joins TRBV12-3 or TRBV12-4 and TRBJ1-5; TRBD1 matches 7 bases. V dropped 1 base and J dropped 2; count of bases not matched to a gene: 2. This CDR3 is 15 amino acids long. The CDR3 DNA reads as TGTGCCAGCAGTTTAGGGACAGGCGGCAATCAGCCCCAGCATTTT. This codes for CASSLGTGGNQPQHF.

This clonotype was detected a few times. The gene calls are TRBV12-3 or TRBV12-4 and TRBJ1-3; D uncertain. Trimming shortened V by 3 bases and J by 0 bases, and 9 bases separated the two germline ends. The CDR3 consists of 15 residues. The CDR3 sequence: CASSLRPGSGNTIYF. The CDR3 DNA reads as TGTGCCAGCAGTTTGCGTCCAGGCTCTGGAAACACCATATATTTT.

In regard to this clonotype: A much larger clone sits a single nucleotide away, making a read error possible. This chain links TRBV11-3 with TRBJ2-7; D may be TRBD2 (7 bases). Germline V gene lookup returns CDR1 SGHNT and CDR2 YENEEA. The CDR3 is 14 amino acids. The CDR3 loop reads CAGSSGGPTYEQYF. The CDR3 DNA reads TGTGCCGGCAGCTCCGGGGGGCCGACCTACGAGCAGTACTTC.

The table lists this clonotype with many counts. The chain combines TRBV19 with TRBJ2-7; the D gene could be TRBD1 or TRBD2 (6 bases each). The germline gives CDR1 LNHDA, CDR2 SQIVND (reference sequence). CDR3 size: 15 residues. Between the trimmed V and J ends, which lost 0 bases and 6 bases, there was a span of 15 bases. The CDR3 DNA follows: TGTGCCAGTAGTATAGAGCCGGGGGCAAGGGGCGAGCAGTACTTC. This codes for CASSIEPGARGEQYF.

This clonotype was recorded at least ten times. V gene TRBV18 combines with J gene TRBJ2-1; 8 nucleotides align to TRBD2. The germline V gene encodes CDR1 KGHSH and CDR2 LQKENI. The J segment lost 6 bases and the V segment lost 8 bases, leaving 15 bases of the junction unmatched. The CDR3 totals 16 residues. In nucleotides, the CDR3 is TGTGCCAGCCTCGTTGTCCCCAGCGGGAGTGTCAATGAGCAGTTCTTC. Its translation is CASLVVPSGSVNEQFF.

This clonotype was detected many times. This chain uses TRBV5-1 with TRBJ2-7, with 10 positions matching TRBD1. V gave up 4 bases and J gave up 3 bases; unmatched junction bases: 4. CDR3 size: 14 residues. Germline V gene sequence: CDR1 SGHRS, CDR2 YFSETQ. CDR3 sequence reads: CASSNRDRGYEQYF. CDR3 in DNA: TGCGCCAGCAGCAACCGGGACAGGGGCTACGAGCAGTACTTC.

At least ten counts were recorded for this clonotype. The chain couples TRBV7-9 to TRBJ2-7, with D perhaps matching TRBD2 (6 bases). V was shortened by 4 bases and J by 6 bases, with 13 bases between the two germline ends. The germline V gene has CDR1 SEHNR and CDR2 FQNEAQ (reference sequence). The CDR3 has 13 amino acids. Written as DNA, the CDR3 is TGTGCCAGCAGCTACTCGTCAGCGGGCGAGCAGTACTTC. It translates to CASSYSSAGEQYF. The complete variable domain, with remaining parts taken from reference TRBV7-9 and TRBJ2-7, reads DTGVSQNPRHKITKRGQNVTFRCDPISEHNRLYWYRQTLGQGPEFLTYFQNEAQLEKSRLLSDRFSAERPKGSFSTLEIQRTEQGDSAMYLCASSYSSAGEQYFGPGTRLTVT.